The source of this T cell receptor (beta chain) is a study of blood T cell repertoires in COVID-19. Study-wide background: The study drew acute and convalescent COVID-19 samples from the United States, Italy and Spain.

TCRdb's copy holds only in-frame clones and misses some; the assay was immunoSEQ multiplex PCR. This sample has tens of thousands of clones, with more than 85% found just once. The germline V gene encodes CDR1 MNHEY and CDR2 SVGAGI. V was pared by 6 bases and J by 6 bases, with 6 bases of the junction left unmatched. This CDR3 has 13 amino acids. The sample was peripheral blood. The chain carries TRBV6-5 and TRBJ2-7; TRBD2 agrees at 9 bases. This clonotype was obtained from a man aged 50-60 years with active COVID-19. CDR3 sequence (DNA): TGTGCCAGCAGGCTTAGCGGGGGCGGCGAGCAGTACTTC. As protein: CASRLSGGGEQYF.